The present T cell receptor beta chain was sequenced within a study of beta chain features in type 1 diabetes (dated by TCRdb to the late 2010s). Describing the broader study: No differences in mean age, gender distribution, total cell number or subset yield were found between patients and healthy donors. A total of 100 million to 110 million sorted cells were examined across all samples, and a strong correlation was observed between cell number per subset and RNA yield. In the study, TCRB repertoires of sorted circulating CD4+ T cell subsets from recently diagnosed type 1 diabetes patients were compared with those of matched healthy donors. Naive and central memory subsets were obtained from all 30 or so donors, but regulatory and stem cell-like memory subsets were isolated from only 8 patients and roughly eight healthy donors.

Comment on this clone: Its antigen remains undetermined. Base-call qualities are not available, and no considerably larger clone is one nucleotide away.

Each donor gave one peripheral blood draw, averaging approximately 110 mL, which was collected into heparinised tubes. Using a panel that included CD45RO, CCR7, CD25, CD127, CD95 and CD27, naive, central memory, regulatory and stem cell-like memory CD4+ T cells were sorted on a BD FACSAria II. A purity above 95% was achieved for all sorted populations. PBMCs were isolated immediately by Lymphoprep density gradient centrifugation and stained directly without culture. Samples were stained and sorted in pairs, with one healthy donor and one patient per experiment, so that batch effects were minimized. The paper's findings and limits, for the study overall: Only small numbers of individuals were included in the HLA sub-analyses, which left unresolved whether HLA type had any influence on TCRB rearrangement. Fewer insertions and more nucleotide deletions at VDJ recombination sites were observed in patients with type 1 diabetes, implying thymic rearrangement abnormalities. Type 1 diabetes patients showed a moderate but significant shortening of TCRB CDR3 length in all four CD4+ subsets. Shorter templates might be favored by PCR, yet because patient and control samples were amplified and corrected together, any such skew would affect both groups equally. Because cDNA was sequenced instead of genomic DNA, activated cells with high expression could be over-represented, although the groups did not differ in activation or CD3 levels. Naive, central memory and regulatory TCRB repertoires appeared to be more similar among patients than among healthy donors.

All of the isolated RNA was reverse transcribed with the High Capacity cDNA Reverse Transcription Kit, so expressed TCRB transcripts were sequenced. Naive, central memory and regulatory T cell samples underwent deep immunoSEQ sequencing, averaging about 3.3 million total reads per sample. Sorted cells were lysed in RLT buffer and RNA was extracted with DNase-treated RNeasy Micro or Mini kits, depending on cell number. Each cell subset was processed separately to prevent cross-contamination, with patient and healthy donor samples processed together. The immunoSEQ multiplex PCR was used to amplify TCRB sequences from cDNA, yielding 87-bp fragments that span the CDR3 region. The amplicons were sequenced using the Illumina HiSeq platform. The source study handled its data this way. Synthetic template baselines were used to correct PCR bias computationally, reads within Hamming distance 2 were collapsed together, and singletons that could not be merged were discarded. Reads were aligned against IMGT so that V, D and J genes, CDR3 length and insertions or deletions at six rearrangement sites could be assigned. Clonotype counts were normalized to sorted cell number within each subset before computing true diversity and Gini coefficients with the tcR R package. Repertoire sharing was quantified using the overlap coefficient calculated on TCRB nucleotide sequences. TCRdb limited this immuneACCESS table to in-frame rearrangements with V and J called. A share of clones is missing; checked studies link under half to unresolved V genes, and the rest is unexplained. V and J calls and clone size are those listed in that table; D and trimming were worked out from the DNA. Within this sample are around 340,000 clones, with 7.5% to 9% of them counted one time only. The ten largest clones add up to less than 0.5% of the sample.

The TCR originated in a woman younger than 35 in good health. The sample comprised central memory CD4+ T cells from blood.

Read as DNA, the sequence is TGTGCCAGCATGATAGCGGGAGACGGGGAGCAGTACTTC. Its translation is CASMIAGDGEQYF. Recombination connected TRBV7-3 to TRBJ2-7; TRBD2 aligns with 9 central bases. The CDR1 and CDR2 encoded by the germline V gene are SGHTA and FQGTGA. Spanning cysteine to phenylalanine, the CDR3 consists of 13 amino acids. Only the CDR3 part of the read is kept: 39 bases, read in frame from the first base. Trimming leaves V shorter by 7 bases and J shorter by 7 bases, with the junction holding 8 bases beyond the gene matches.